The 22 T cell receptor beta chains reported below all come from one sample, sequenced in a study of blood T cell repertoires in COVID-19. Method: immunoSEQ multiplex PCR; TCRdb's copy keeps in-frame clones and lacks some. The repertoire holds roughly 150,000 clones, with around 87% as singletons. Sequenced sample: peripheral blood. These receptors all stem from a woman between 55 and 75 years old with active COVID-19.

The CDR3 DNA follows: TGCGCCAGCAGTGGGTGGGACAGCATTAATGAAAAACTGTTTTTT. Its protein is CASSGWDSINEKLFF. The genes are TRBV5-1 and TRBJ1-4, with TRBD1 matching 7 bases. The CDR3 spans 15 residues. Per germline, CDR1 SGHRS and CDR2 YFSETQ. V shed 5 bases and J 4 bases; nucleotides not matched to a gene: 8.

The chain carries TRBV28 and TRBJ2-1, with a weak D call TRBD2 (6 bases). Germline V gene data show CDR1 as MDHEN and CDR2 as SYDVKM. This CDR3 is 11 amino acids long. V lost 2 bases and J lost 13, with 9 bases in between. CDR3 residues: CASSLRRDQFF. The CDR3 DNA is TGTGCCAGCAGTTTACGGCGGGACCAGTTCTTC.

CDR3 residues: CATSVRGISYGYTF. The CDR3 DNA follows: TGTGCCACCTCCGTAAGGGGCATCAGCTATGGCTACACCTTC. This chain joins TRBV15 and TRBJ1-2; tentative D call: TRBD1 (5 bases). This CDR3 comprises 14 residues. V shed 8 bases and J shed 4 bases, with 17 bases lying between them. CDR1 is LNHNV, CDR2 YYDKDF, per germline (reference sequence).

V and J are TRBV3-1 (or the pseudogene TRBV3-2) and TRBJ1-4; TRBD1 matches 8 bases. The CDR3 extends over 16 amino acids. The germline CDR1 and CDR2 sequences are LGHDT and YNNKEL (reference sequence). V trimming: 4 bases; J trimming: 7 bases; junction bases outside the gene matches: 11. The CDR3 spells CASSPPLGRGLEKLFF. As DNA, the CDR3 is TGTGCCAGCAGCCCCCCTTTGGGCAGGGGGCTTGAAAAACTGTTTTTT.

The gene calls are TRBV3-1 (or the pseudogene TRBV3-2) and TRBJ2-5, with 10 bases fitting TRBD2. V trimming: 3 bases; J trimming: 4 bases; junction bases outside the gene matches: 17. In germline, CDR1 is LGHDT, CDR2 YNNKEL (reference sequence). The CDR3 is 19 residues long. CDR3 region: CASSQASGSPPGALETQYF. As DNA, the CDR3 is TGTGCCAGCAGCCAGGCTAGCGGGAGTCCCCCTGGGGCTTTAGAGACCCAGTACTTC.

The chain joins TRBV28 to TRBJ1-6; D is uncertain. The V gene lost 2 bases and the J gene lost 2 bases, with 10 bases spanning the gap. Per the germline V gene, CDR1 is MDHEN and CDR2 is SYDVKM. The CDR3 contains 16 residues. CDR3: CASSLGSGAYNSPLHF. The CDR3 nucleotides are TGTGCCAGCAGTTTAGGGTCGGGTGCCTATAATTCACCCCTCCACTTT.

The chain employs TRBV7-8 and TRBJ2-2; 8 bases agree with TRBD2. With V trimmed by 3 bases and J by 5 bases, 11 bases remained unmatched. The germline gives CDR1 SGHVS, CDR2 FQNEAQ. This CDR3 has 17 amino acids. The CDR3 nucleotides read TGTGCCAGCAGCTTTGCTTCATCGGGAGGGCCGACCGGGGAGCTGTTTTTT. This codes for CASSFASSGGPTGELFF.

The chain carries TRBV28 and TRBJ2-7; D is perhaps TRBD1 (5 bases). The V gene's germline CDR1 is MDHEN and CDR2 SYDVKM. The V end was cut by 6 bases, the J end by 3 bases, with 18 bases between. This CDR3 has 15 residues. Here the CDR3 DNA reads TGTGCCAGCAGCCCAGCCACGACAGAGAACTACGAGCAGTACTTC. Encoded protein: CASSPATTENYEQYF.

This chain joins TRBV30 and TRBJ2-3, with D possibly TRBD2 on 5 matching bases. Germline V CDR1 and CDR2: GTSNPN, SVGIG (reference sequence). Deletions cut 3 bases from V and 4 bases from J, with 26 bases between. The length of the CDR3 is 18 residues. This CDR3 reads CAWSPTLRDSVYPDTQYF. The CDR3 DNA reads TGTGCCTGGAGCCCCACCCTAAGGGATAGCGTTTACCCAGATACGCAGTATTTT.

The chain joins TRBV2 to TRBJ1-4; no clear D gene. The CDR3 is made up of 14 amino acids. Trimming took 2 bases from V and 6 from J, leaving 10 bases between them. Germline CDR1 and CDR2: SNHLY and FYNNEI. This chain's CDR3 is CASSERERYEKLFF. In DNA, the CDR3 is TGTGCCAGCAGTGAAAGGGAGAGATATGAAAAACTGTTTTTT.

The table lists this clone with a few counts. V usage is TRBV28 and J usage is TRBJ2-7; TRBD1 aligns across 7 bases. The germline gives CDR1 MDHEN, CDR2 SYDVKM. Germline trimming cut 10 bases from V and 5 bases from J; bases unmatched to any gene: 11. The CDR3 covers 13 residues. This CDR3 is CATLLQGDHEQYF. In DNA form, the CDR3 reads TGTGCCACCTTACTTCAGGGGGACCACGAGCAGTACTTC.

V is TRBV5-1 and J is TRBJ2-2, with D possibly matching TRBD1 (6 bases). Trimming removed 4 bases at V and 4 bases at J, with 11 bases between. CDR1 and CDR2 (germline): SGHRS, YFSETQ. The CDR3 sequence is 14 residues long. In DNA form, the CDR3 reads TGCGCCAGCAGCCGGGACACTACCACCGGGGAGCTGTTTTTT. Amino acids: CASSRDTTTGELFF.

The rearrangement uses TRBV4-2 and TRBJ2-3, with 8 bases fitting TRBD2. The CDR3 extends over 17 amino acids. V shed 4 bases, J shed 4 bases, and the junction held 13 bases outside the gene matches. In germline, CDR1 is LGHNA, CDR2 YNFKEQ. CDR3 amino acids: CASSPWGTGGAADTQYF. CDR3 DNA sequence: TGTGCCAGCAGCCCATGGGGGACGGGAGGGGCCGCAGATACGCAGTATTTT.

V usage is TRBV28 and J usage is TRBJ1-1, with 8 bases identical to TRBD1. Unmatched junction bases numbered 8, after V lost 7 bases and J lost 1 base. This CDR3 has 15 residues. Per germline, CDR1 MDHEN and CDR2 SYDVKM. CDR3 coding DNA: TGTGCCAGCACTAGACAGGGGCCGGGGAACACTGAAGCTTTCTTT. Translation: CASTRQGPGNTEAFF.

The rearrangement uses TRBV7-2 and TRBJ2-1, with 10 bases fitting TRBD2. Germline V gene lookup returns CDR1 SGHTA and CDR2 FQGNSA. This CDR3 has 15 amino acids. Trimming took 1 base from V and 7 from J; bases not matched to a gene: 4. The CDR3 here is CASSLDLAGVNEQFF. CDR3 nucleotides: TGTGCCAGCAGCTTAGACCTAGCGGGAGTTAATGAGCAGTTCTTC.

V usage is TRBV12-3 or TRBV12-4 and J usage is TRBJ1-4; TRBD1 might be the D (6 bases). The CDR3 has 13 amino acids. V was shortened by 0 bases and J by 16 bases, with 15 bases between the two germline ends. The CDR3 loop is CASSLAQSGDRFF. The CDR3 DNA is TGTGCCAGCAGTTTAGCGCAATCAGGGGATAGGTTTTTT.

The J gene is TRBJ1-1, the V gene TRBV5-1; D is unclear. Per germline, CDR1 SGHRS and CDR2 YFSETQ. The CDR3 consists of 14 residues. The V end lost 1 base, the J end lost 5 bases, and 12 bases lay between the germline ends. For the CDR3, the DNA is TGCGCCAGCAGCTTGAATCCCCCCGTAACTGAAGCTTTCTTT. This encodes CASSLNPPVTEAFF. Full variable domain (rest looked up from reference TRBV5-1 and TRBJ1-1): KAGVTQTPRYLIKTRGQQVTLSCSPISGHRSVSWYQQTPGQGLQFLFEYFSETQRNKGNFPGRFSGRQFSNSRSEMNVSTLELGDSALYLCASSLNPPVTEAFFGQGTRLTVV.

The CDR3 reads CSASASGIETQYF. CDR3 nucleotide sequence: TGCAGTGCTAGTGCTAGCGGGATTGAGACCCAGTACTTC. The chain combines TRBV20-1 with TRBJ2-5, with 9 nucleotides matching TRBD2. The CDR3 sequence is 13 residues long. Germline V gene lookup returns CDR1 DFQATT and CDR2 SNEGSKA (reference sequence). V lost 3 bases, J lost 5 bases, and 4 bases stayed unmatched.

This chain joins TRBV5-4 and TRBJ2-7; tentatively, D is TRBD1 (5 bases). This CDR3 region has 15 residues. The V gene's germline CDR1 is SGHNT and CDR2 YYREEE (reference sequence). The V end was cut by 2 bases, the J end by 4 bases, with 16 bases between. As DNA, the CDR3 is TGTGCCAGCAGCTTCTTCCGACAGAGTTATTACGAGCAGTACTTC. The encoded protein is CASSFFRQSYYEQYF.

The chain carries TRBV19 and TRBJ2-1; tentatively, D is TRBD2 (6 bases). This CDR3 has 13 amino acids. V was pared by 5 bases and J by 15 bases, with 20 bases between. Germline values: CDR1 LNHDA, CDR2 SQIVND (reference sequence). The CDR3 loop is CASSGASVSRPFF. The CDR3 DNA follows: TGTGCCAGTAGTGGCGCTAGCGTATCAAGGCCGTTCTTC.

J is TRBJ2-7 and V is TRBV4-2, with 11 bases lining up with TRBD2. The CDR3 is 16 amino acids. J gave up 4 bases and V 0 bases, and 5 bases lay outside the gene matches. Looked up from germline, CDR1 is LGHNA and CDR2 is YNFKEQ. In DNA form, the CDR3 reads TGTGCCAGCAGCCAAGACAGTAGCGGGAGGGGGTACGAGCAGTACTTC. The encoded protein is CASSQDSSGRGYEQYF.

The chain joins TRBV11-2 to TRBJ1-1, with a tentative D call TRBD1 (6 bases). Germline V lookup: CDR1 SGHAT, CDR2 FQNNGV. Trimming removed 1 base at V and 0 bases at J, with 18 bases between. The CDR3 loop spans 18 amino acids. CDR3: CASSLGRSGWGLNTEAFF. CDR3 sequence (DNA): TGTGCCAGCAGCTTAGGACGATCGGGCTGGGGGCTGAACACTGAAGCTTTCTTT.